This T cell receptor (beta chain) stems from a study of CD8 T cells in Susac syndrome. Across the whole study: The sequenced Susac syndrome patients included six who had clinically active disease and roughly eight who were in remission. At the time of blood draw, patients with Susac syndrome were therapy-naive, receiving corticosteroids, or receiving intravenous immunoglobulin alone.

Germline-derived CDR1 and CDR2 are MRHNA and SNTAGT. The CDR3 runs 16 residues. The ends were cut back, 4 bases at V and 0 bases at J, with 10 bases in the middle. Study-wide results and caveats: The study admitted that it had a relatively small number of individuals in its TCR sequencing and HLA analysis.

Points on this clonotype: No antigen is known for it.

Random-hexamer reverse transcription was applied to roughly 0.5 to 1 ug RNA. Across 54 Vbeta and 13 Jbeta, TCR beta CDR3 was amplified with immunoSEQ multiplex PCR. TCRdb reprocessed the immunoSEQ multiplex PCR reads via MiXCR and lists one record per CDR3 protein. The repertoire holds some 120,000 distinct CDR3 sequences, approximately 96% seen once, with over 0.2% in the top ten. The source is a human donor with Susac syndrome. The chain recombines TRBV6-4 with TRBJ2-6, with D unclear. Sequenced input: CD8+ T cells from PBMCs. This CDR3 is CASSAEAGSGANVLTF. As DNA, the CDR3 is TGTGCCAGCAGTGCAGAGGCCGGCTCTGGGGCCAACGTCCTGACTTTC.